Shown below are 24 T cell receptor beta chains from a single sample sequenced in a study of T cell changes during pregnancy in multiple sclerosis. Data came from immunoSEQ multiplex PCR; TCRdb stores just in-frame clones and leaves some out. The sample has 90,000 to 100,000 clones; 90% to 95% are singletons. The sample in question was peripheral blood, obtained in the third trimester of pregnancy. All receptors come from a female donor with multiple sclerosis, enrolled in a pregnancy study.

The rearrangement joins TRBV14 to TRBJ1-2; D is unresolved. V was clipped by 2 bases and J by 3 bases, with 13 bases between them. Germline V gene lookup returns CDR1 SGHDN and CDR2 FVKESK. The CDR3 contains 15 residues. CDR3 region: CASSQNPVRDYGYTF. The CDR3 DNA follows: TGTGCCAGCAGCCAAAATCCAGTCCGGGACTATGGCTACACCTTC.

The chain has TRBV4-1 and TRBJ1-1; D unresolved. The CDR3 length is 14 residues. The V end was cut by 3 bases, the J end by 3 bases, with 11 bases between. Germline assignment: CDR1 MGHRA and CDR2 YSYEKL. CDR3 sequence (DNA): TGCGCCAGCAGCCAGAGCCCCCGGGACACTGAAGCTTTCTTT. It specifies CASSQSPRDTEAFF.

This sequence joins TRBV28 and TRBJ2-3; a weak D match, TRBD1 (6 bases). This CDR3 has 13 residues. Trimming cost V 6 bases and J 4 bases, with 11 bases left between them. CDR1 and CDR2 (germline): MDHEN, SYDVKM. CDR3 amino acids: CASRNTGSDTQYF. The CDR3 nucleotides are TGTGCCAGCAGAAACACAGGGTCAGATACGCAGTATTTT.

The chain uses TRBV7-8 and TRBJ2-3; D is ambiguous. Trimming cost V 5 bases and J 0 bases, with 18 bases left between them. The CDR3 contains 17 residues. Germline V gives CDR1 SGHVS, CDR2 FQNEAQ. CDR3 sequence reads: CASSPPVGRASTDTQYF. Written as DNA, the CDR3 is TGTGCCAGCAGCCCCCCCGTGGGCAGAGCTAGCACAGATACGCAGTATTTT.

V gene TRBV7-2 combines with J gene TRBJ2-7; 7 bases align to TRBD2. The CDR3 is 12 residues long. Germline loops: CDR1 SGHTA, CDR2 FQGNSA. J lost 5 bases, V lost 6 bases, and 4 bases had no gene match. The CDR3 DNA is TGTGCCAGCAGTTCCCGGGGGGACGAGCAGTACTTC. Amino acids: CASSSRGDEQYF.

This chain links TRBV4-3 with TRBJ1-2, with D possibly TRBD1 on 5 matching bases. The CDR3 runs 13 residues. V lost 0 bases to trimming and J lost 6 bases, with 8 bases between them. Per the germline V gene, CDR1 is LGHNA and CDR2 is YSLEER. The CDR3 DNA sequence: TGCGCCAGCAGCCAAGATTGGGGGGATGGCTACACCTTC. Protein: CASSQDWGDGYTF.

The J gene is TRBJ2-3, the V gene TRBV28; D may be TRBD1 (6 bases). Trimming took off 10 bases at V and 4 bases at J, with 15 bases between the two ends. The CDR3 has 13 amino acids. Germline assignment: CDR1 MDHEN and CDR2 SYDVKM. The CDR3 loop reads CANTGQLPDTQYF. The CDR3 region has the DNA TGTGCCAATACAGGGCAACTTCCAGATACGCAGTATTTT.

This clone has just a few counts. The chain recombines TRBV6-5 with TRBJ1-2; 11 bases fit TRBD1. CDR1 and CDR2 (germline): MNHEY, SVGAGI. The CDR3 loop spans 15 amino acids. V shed 6 bases and J 7 bases; nucleotides not matched to a gene: 10. CDR3 protein: CASSNPTGTGGGYTF. CDR3 bases: TGTGCCAGCAGCAACCCGACTGGGACAGGGGGTGGCTACACCTTC.

The chain has TRBV10-3 and TRBJ1-2; 7 positions agree with TRBD1. The V and J ends lost 10 bases and 3 bases, in that order; junction bases with no gene match: 11. The CDR3 loop spans 14 amino acids. Germline lookup yields CDR1 ENHRY and CDR2 SYGVKD. The CDR3 DNA reads TGTGCCACCAAGACAGGGCAACCATACTATGGCTACACCTTC. Translation gives CATKTGQPYYGYTF.

This chain joins TRBV7-9 and TRBJ1-4; D remains ambiguous. Trimming pared 8 bases from V and 0 bases from J, leaving 13 bases between. In germline, CDR1 is SEHNR, CDR2 FQNEAQ (reference sequence). CDR3 length equals 15 residues. CDR3 in amino acids: CASGSGRATNEKLFF. In DNA, the CDR3 is TGTGCCAGCGGTAGCGGTAGAGCAACTAATGAAAAACTGTTTTTT.

The chain combines TRBV5-4 with TRBJ2-1; 11 nucleotides match TRBD2. This CDR3 is 16 amino acids long. Germline V CDR1 and CDR2: SGHNT, YYREEE (reference sequence). The junction had 7 bases not matched to a gene; V was cut back by 3 bases and J by 5 bases. The CDR3 protein is CASSSRGTSGNNEQFF. The CDR3 bases are TGTGCCAGCAGCTCCCGCGGGACTAGCGGTAACAATGAGCAGTTCTTC. The full variable domain, in which reference TRBV5-4 and TRBJ2-1 provide the parts outside the CDR3, is ETGVTQSPTHLIKTRGQQVTLRCSSQSGHNTVSWYQQALGQGPQFIFQYYREEENGRGNFPPRFSGLQFPNYSSELNVNALELDDSALYLCASSSRGTSGNNEQFFGPGTRLTVL.

This chain connects TRBV19 to TRBJ2-3; a weak D match, TRBD1 (6 bases). With 6 bases removed from V and 3 bases from J, the gap between germline ends came to 13 bases. CDR1 is LNHDA and CDR2 is SQIVND in the germline V gene (reference sequence). There are 14 residues in the CDR3. CDR3 DNA: TGTGCCAGTAGCCGGGACACGGGGACAGATACGCAGTATTTT. Translated, it gives CASSRDTGTDTQYF.

The V gene is TRBV15, the J gene TRBJ2-3, with 10 bases matching TRBD1. The CDR3 extends over 15 amino acids. CDR1 and CDR2 (germline): LNHNV, YYDKDF (reference sequence). After removal of 6 bases from V and 2 bases from J, the junction contained 5 bases not matched to a gene. The CDR3 coding sequence is TGTGCCACCAGTGGGGGGACAGGGGACACAGATACGCAGTATTTT. This encodes CATSGGTGDTDTQYF.

V usage is TRBV28 and J usage is TRBJ2-1, with 9 bases lining up with TRBD2. Germline trimming cut 5 bases from V and 8 bases from J; bases unmatched to any gene: 16. Germline CDR1 reads MDHEN; CDR2 reads SYDVKM. CDR3 size: 17 residues. CDR3 region: CASSPMLTSGFVYEQFF. CDR3 DNA sequence: TGTGCCAGCAGTCCCATGCTAACTAGCGGGTTCGTCTATGAGCAGTTCTTC.

V gene TRBV18 combines with J gene TRBJ2-7; a possible D gene is TRBD2 (5 bases). Germline V gene data show CDR1 as KGHSH and CDR2 as LQKENI. The length of the CDR3 is 14 residues. V was cut by 4 bases and J by 7 bases, with 17 bases left in between. CDR3 loop: CASSLLDEGGEQYF. The DNA of the CDR3 is TGTGCCAGCTCACTGCTGGACGAGGGCGGGGAGCAGTACTTC.

The V call is TRBV10-3, the J call TRBJ2-4; a weak D match, TRBD1 (6 bases). The CDR3 is made up of 15 amino acids. Between the trimmed V and J ends, which lost 0 bases and 8 bases, there was a span of 14 bases. The V gene's germline CDR1 is ENHRY and CDR2 SYGVKD. This CDR3 is CAISESRGTRDIQYF. The CDR3 DNA is TGTGCCATCAGTGAGTCGAGGGGGACCCGTGACATTCAGTACTTC.

V gene TRBV6-1 combines with J gene TRBJ1-2, with a tentative D call TRBD1 (5 bases). Trimming pared 2 bases from V and 8 bases from J, leaving 18 bases between. The CDR3 totals 15 residues. The germline V gene has CDR1 MNHNS and CDR2 SASEGT. The CDR3 DNA reads TGTGCCAGCAGTGAATCTCCACCCTTAAGACAGGGCTACACCTTC. Translated, it gives CASSESPPLRQGYTF.

V is TRBV15 and J is TRBJ1-2; possibly TRBD1 for D (6 bases). The V gene's germline CDR1 is LNHNV and CDR2 YYDKDF (reference sequence). The ends were cut back, 7 bases at V and 4 bases at J, with 10 bases in the middle. The CDR3 is 12 residues long. CDR3 loop: CATNGGGYGYTF. Here the CDR3 DNA reads TGTGCCACCAATGGGGGCGGCTATGGCTACACCTTC.

The genes are TRBV11-1 and TRBJ2-1; a weak D match, TRBD1 (6 bases). V dropped 0 bases and J dropped 6 bases, with 9 bases sitting between them. CDR1 and CDR2 (germline): SGHAT, FQDESV (reference sequence). The CDR3 sequence is 14 residues long. Here the CDR3 DNA reads TGTGCCAGCAGCTTAGCGCAGGGGAGCAATGAGCAGTTCTTC. Its protein is CASSLAQGSNEQFF.

The V gene is TRBV4-3, the J gene TRBJ2-1; TRBD1 agrees at 9 bases. Germline V gene lookup returns CDR1 LGHNA and CDR2 YSLEER. The length of the CDR3 is 20 residues. The J segment lost 0 bases and the V segment lost 3 bases, leaving 15 bases of the junction unmatched. The CDR3 protein is CASSHPTGGVTETSYNEQFF. DNA of the CDR3: TGCGCCAGCAGCCATCCAACAGGGGGCGTAACGGAGACCTCCTACAATGAGCAGTTCTTC.

The rearrangement links TRBV4-1 to TRBJ1-2, with TRBD1 identical over 10 bases. V lost 6 bases to trimming and J lost 8 bases; unmatched junction nucleotides: 12. Per the germline V gene, CDR1 is MGHRA and CDR2 is YSYEKL. This CDR3 region has 15 residues. CDR3 coding DNA: TGCGCCAGCAGACTGACCGGGACAGGGGCTCGAGGCTACACCTTC. Amino acids: CASRLTGTGARGYTF.

V usage is TRBV27 and J usage is TRBJ1-1; 7 bases line up with TRBD1. Trimming at V came to 6 bases and at J to 5 bases, leaving 15 bases not matched to a gene. Germline V CDR1 and CDR2: MNHEY, SMNVEV (reference sequence). The CDR3 is 16 amino acids. The CDR3: CASSKVGTTGSTEAFF. The CDR3 DNA sequence: TGTGCCAGCAGCAAGGTCGGAACGACAGGGAGTACTGAAGCTTTCTTT.

V is TRBV18 and J is TRBJ2-5, with 7 bases aligning to TRBD2. This CDR3 has 14 residues. J lost 4 bases, V lost 4 bases, and 6 bases had no gene match. Germline CDR1 reads KGHSH; CDR2 reads LQKENI. The DNA for the CDR3 is TGTGCCAGCTCACTCGGGGTAGCGGGAGAGACCCAGTACTTC. Its translation is CASSLGVAGETQYF.

The CDR3, as DNA: TGTGCCAGCAGTTTAGCAGGGGACAGAAGGGGTGAGACCCAGTACTTC. This translates into CASSLAGDRRGETQYF. V and J are TRBV28 and TRBJ2-5, with 7 nucleotides matching TRBD1. With V trimmed by 2 bases and J by 5 bases, 11 bases remained unmatched. Germline lookup yields CDR1 MDHEN and CDR2 SYDVKM. CDR3 length: 16 residues.